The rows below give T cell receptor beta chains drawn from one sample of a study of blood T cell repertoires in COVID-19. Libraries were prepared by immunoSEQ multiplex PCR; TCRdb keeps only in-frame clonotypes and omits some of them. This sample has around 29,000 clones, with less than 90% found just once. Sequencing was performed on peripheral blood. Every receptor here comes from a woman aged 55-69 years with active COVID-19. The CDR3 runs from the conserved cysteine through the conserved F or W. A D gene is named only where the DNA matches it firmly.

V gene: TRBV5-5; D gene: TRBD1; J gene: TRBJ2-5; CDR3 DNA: TGTGCCAGCAGCCTACTAGGGACAGGGGCACAAGAGACCCAGTACTTC; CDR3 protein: CASSLLGTGAQETQYF
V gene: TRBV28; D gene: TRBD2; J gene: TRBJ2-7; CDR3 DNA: TGTGCCAGCAAGAGCGGGGACTACGAGCAGTACTTC; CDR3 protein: CASKSGDYEQYF
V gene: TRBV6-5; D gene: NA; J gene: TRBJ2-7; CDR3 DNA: TGTGCCAGCAGTTCCTCAAGCGGGCTCTACGAGCAGTACTTC; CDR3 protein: CASSSSSGLYEQYF
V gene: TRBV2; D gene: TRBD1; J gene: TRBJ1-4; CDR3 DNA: TGTGCCAGCAGTATGACAGGGGGAGGCGAAAAACTGTTTTTT; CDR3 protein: CASSMTGGGEKLFF
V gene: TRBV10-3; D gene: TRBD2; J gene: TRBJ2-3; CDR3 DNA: TGTGCCATCAGGGACTCCTCCGGGGGGTTCACGCAGTATTTT; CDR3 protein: CAIRDSSGGFTQYF
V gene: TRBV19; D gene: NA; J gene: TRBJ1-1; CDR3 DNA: TGTGCCAGTAGTATAATCGGAGACACTGAAGCTTTCTTT; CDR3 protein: CASSIIGDTEAFF
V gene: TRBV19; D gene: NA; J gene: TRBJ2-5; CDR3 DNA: TGTGCCAGTAGTATAAGGGGGATACAAGAGACCCAGTACTTC; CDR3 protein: CASSIRGIQETQYF
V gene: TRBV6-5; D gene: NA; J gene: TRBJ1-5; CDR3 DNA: TGTGCCAGCAGTCTAGGGGAATTAGCGGATCAGCCCCAGCATTTT; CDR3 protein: CASSLGELADQPQHF
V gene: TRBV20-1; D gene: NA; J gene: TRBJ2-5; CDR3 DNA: TGCAGTGTCTCAGGCCAAGAGACCCAGTACTTC; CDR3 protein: CSVSGQETQYF
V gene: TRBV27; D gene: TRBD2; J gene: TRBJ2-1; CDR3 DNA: TGTGCCAGCAGGGGGGGGGAAGGGCCCTACAATGAGCAGTTCTTC; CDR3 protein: CASRGGEGPYNEQFF
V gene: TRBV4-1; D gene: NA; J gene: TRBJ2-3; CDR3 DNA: TGCGCCAGCTGGGGGGTTCATAGCACAGATACGCAGTATTTT; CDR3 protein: CASWGVHSTDTQYF